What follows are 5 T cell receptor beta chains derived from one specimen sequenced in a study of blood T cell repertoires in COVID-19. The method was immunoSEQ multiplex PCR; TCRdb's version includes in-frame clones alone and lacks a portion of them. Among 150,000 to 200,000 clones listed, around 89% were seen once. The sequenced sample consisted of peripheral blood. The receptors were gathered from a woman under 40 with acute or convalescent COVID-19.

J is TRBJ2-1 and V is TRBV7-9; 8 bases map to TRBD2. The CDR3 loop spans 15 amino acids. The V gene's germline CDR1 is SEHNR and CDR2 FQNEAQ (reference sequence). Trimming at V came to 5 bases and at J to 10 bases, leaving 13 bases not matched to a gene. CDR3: CASSPAREGHWEQFF. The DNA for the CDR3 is TGTGCCAGCAGCCCGGCACGGGAGGGCCATTGGGAGCAGTTCTTC.

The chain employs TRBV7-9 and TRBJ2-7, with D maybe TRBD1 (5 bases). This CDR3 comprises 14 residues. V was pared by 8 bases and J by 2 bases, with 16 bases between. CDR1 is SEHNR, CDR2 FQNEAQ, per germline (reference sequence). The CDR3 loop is CASGTADNPYEQYF. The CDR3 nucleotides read TGTGCCAGCGGAACTGCGGACAACCCCTACGAGCAGTACTTC.

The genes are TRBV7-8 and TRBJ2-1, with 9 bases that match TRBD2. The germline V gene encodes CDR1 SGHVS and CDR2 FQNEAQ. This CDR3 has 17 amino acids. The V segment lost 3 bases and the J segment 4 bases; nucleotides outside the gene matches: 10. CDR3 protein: CASSFPRAGGNYNEQFF. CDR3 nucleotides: TGTGCCAGCAGCTTTCCTAGGGCGGGAGGGAATTACAATGAGCAGTTCTTC.

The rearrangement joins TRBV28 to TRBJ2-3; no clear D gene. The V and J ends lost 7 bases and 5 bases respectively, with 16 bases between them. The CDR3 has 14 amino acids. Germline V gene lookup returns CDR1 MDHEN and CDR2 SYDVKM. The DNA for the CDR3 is TGTGCCAGCAAAAGTTATAAGTCGGGAGATACGCAGTATTTT. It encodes CASKSYKSGDTQYF.

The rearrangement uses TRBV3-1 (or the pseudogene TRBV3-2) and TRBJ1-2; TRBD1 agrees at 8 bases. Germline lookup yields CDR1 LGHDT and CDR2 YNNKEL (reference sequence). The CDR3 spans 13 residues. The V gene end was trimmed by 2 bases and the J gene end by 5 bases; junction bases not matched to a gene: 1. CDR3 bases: TGTGCCAGCAGCCAACAGGGGGCATATGGCTACACCTTC. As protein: CASSQQGAYGYTF.